The clone carrying this T cell receptor (beta chain) occurred a few times. Its antigen is not identified. Amplification of TCR beta CDR3 regions was performed using RNA transcripts as template. Researchers ran a first-round RT-PCR on the TCR CDR3 using the HTBI primer set. TCRdb re-derived calls from the multiplex PCR reads in MiXCR, one entry per CDR3 protein. The data show about 590,000 distinct CDR3 sequences, roughly 14% seen once. The CDR3 length is 15 residues. Trimming cost V 3 bases and J 5 bases, with 17 bases left between them. In germline, CDR1 is MNHEY, CDR2 SMNVEV (reference sequence). These data belong to a study of T cells in Graves' hyperthyroidism and ophthalmopathy. Study results and caveats: A model of 13 V-J features distinguished ophthalmopathy from stable hyperthyroidism. The majority of expanded thyroid clonotypes above 0.001 also appeared in blood. Ophthalmopathy was identified by the model a median about 6.8 months ahead of onset.

No progression to ophthalmopathy during 18 months of follow-up defined stable disease. The receptor was isolated from a woman in her twenties or thirties with Graves' hyperthyroidism. This chain joins TRBV27 and TRBJ2-7; D might be TRBD2 (6 bases). The sequenced sample consisted of blood. In nucleotides, the CDR3 is TGTGCCAGCAGTTTTAGGCTAGCGAGTCTCCACGAGCAGTACTTC. This encodes CASSFRLASLHEQYF.